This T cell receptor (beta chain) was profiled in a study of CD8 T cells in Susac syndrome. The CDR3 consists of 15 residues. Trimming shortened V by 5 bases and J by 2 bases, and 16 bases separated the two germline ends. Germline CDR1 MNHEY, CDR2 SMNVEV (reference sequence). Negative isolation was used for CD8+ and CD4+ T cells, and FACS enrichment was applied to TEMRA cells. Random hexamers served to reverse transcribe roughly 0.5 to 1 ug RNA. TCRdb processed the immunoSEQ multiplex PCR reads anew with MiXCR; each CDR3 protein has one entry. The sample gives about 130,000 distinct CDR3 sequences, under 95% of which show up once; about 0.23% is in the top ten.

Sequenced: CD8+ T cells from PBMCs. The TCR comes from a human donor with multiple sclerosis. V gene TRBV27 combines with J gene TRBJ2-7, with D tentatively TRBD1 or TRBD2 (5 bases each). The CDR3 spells CASSEGTGRTYEQYF. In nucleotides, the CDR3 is TGTGCCAGCAGTGAAGGGACGGGTCGAACCTACGAGCAGTACTTC.